This T cell receptor beta chain was found in a study of T cell repertoires in cytomegalovirus infection (dated by TCRdb to about 2019). For the wider study: Peptide stimulations targeted recently identified HLA-C-restricted CMV epitopes, whose presentation resists viral immunomodulation, together with well-studied HLA-B-restricted epitopes. The HLA type of each donor mattered for the analysis, because public TCR beta signatures pointed to carriage of CMV infection along with the matching HLA type. Overall study outcomes, separate from this receptor: The ex vivo response was dominated by HLA-C-restricted CMV-specific TCR beta clonotypes, which also provided the single most frequent clonotype in two of eight donors. Carriers of CMV infection plus the relevant HLA type were discriminated by the cumulative frequency of public TCR beta family members in the study cohort and in an independent approximately 360-donor cohort.

Turning to this clonotype: The antigen it recognizes is unknown. No base-level quality is on record; no much larger clone is a single base apart.

Reads for this sample came from an Illumina HiSeq 1500. The public reads were reanalyzed by TCRdb: fastp trimming at Q25, MiXCR alignment, in-frame beta chains only. Rows with one shared CDR3 protein collapse into an entry with the most common genes and DNA. A total of 650,000 to 900,000 distinct CDR3 sequences appear in this sample, 25% to 30% of them only once. The top ten constitute 10% to 15% of the sample. Reading from cysteine to phenylalanine, the CDR3 counts 21 amino acids. Of the read, only the CDR3 DNA is kept; its 63 bases are in frame from base 1. Relative to germline, V is 3 bases shorter and J is 6 bases shorter, with 34 bases between their ends. In the germline V gene, CDR1 corresponds to SGHDN and CDR2 to FVKESK. The meaning of the sample's treatment or condition label: in vitro stimulation with specific CMV peptide epitopes to enrich CMV-specific T cells.

The source material was cultured CD8+ T cells from PBMCs, sampled from culture after CMV antigen stimulation. This receptor was identified in a human donor in good health (CMV status not recorded). Some clones in this sample may be carry-over from other donors' samples. This chain joins TRBV14 to TRBJ2-3; TRBD2 is possibly the D segment (6 matching bases). Read as DNA, the sequence is TGTGCCAGCAGCCACCCACGACTAGTTACTTATGGCGACTTATCCAGGGATACGCAGTATTTT. Its protein product is CASSHPRLVTYGDLSRDTQYF.